This is a list of T cell receptor beta chains from one sample in a study of cytomegalovirus exposure and HLA in healthy donors. Assay used: immunoSEQ multiplex PCR; TCRdb lists only in-frame clones, some missing. The table has approximately 150,000 clones, 81% seen once. Sequencing used PBMCs. These receptor sequences come from a man between 45 and 60 years old in good health and CMV-seropositive. CDR3s include the opening cysteine and the closing phenylalanine or tryptophan. D genes are given only for firm matches.

J gene,D gene,V gene,CDR3 DNA,CDR3 protein
TRBJ2-2,.,TRBV7-3,TGTGCCAGCAGCTTAAATAGCGCTGGCGGGGAGCTGTTTTTT,CASSLNSAGGELFF
TRBJ1-2,.,TRBV7-2,TGTGCCAGCAGCTTTGGTAGGGACTACGGCTACACCTTC,CASSFGRDYGYTF
TRBJ2-2,TRBD2,TRBV7-8,TGTGCCAGCAGCTTAGTCCCAGCGGGAATCACCGGGGAGCTGTTTTTT,CASSLVPAGITGELFF
TRBJ1-2,TRBD1,TRBV4-3,TGCGCCAGCAGCCAAGATCAGGGACAGTACTATGGCTACACCTTC,CASSQDQGQYYGYTF
TRBJ1-1,.,TRBV9,TGTGCCAGCAGCCCATTGACAGGGAACACTGAAGCTTTCTTT,CASSPLTGNTEAFF
TRBJ2-3,TRBD2,TRBV15,TGTGCCACCAGCAGAGTGACTAGCGGGGGGGCGGATACGCAGTATTTT,CATSRVTSGGADTQYF
TRBJ1-1,.,TRBV27,TGTGCCAGCAAACATGGGCGAGAAGCTTTCTTT,CASKHGREAFF
TRBJ1-2,.,TRBV7-2,TGTGCCAGCAGCTTAAGAGACATAGATAACTATGGCTACACCTTC,CASSLRDIDNYGYTF
TRBJ2-1,TRBD2,TRBV5-1,TGCGCCAGCAGCTTACTAGCGGGAGGGCTGAATGAGCAGTTCTTC,CASSLLAGGLNEQFF
TRBJ2-5,TRBD2,TRBV2,TGTGCCAGCAGTGATCAGAGCGGGAGGACCCAAGAGACCCAGTACTTC,CASSDQSGRTQETQYF